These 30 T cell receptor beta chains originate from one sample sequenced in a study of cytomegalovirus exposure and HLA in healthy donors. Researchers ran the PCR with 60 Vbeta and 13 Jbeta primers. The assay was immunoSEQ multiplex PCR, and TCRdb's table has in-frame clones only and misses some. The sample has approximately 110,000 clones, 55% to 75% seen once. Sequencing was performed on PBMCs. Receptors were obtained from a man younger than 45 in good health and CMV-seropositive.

DNA of the CDR3: TGTGCCTGTCCCGGGACAGGGGGCCGGGCTTTCTTT. Translating gives CACPGTGGRAFF. The chain combines TRBV30 with TRBJ1-1, with 12 positions matching TRBD1. Germline V gene sequence: CDR1 GTSNPN, CDR2 SVGIG (reference sequence). The trim removed 6 bases at V and 11 bases at J, leaving 7 bases unmatched. The CDR3 sequence is 12 residues long.

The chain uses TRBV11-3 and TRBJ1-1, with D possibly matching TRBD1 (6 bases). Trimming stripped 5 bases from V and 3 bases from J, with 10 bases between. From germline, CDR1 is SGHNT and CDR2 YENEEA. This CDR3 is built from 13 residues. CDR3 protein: CASSRQADTEAFF. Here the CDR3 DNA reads TGTGCCAGCAGCAGACAGGCAGACACTGAAGCTTTCTTT. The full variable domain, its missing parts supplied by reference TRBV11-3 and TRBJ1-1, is EAGVVQSPRYKIIEKKQPVAFWCNPISGHNTLYWYLQNLGQGPELLIRYENEEAVDDSQLPKDRFSAERLKGVDSTLKIQPAELGDSAVYLCASSRQADTEAFFGQGTRLTVV.

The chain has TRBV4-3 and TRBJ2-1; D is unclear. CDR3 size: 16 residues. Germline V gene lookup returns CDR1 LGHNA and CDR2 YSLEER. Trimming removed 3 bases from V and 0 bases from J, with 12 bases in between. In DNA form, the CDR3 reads TGCGCCAGCAGCCATGTTCTGATGAGCTCCTACAATGAGCAGTTCTTC. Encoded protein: CASSHVLMSSYNEQFF.

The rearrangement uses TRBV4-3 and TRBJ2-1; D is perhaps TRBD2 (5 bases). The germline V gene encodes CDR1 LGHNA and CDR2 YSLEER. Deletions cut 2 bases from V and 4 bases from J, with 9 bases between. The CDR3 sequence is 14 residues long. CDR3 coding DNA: TGCGCCAGCAGCCAACGGACTGAGTACAATGAGCAGTTCTTC. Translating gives CASSQRTEYNEQFF.

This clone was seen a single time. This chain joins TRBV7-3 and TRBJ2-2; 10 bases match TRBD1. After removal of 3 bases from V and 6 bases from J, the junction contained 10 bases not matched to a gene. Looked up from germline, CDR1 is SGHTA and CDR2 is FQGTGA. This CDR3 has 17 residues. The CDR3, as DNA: TGTGCCAGCAGCTTCGGACACCGGGACAGGGGACCCGGGGAGCTGTTTTTT. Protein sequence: CASSFGHRDRGPGELFF.

CDR3: CAISERTEAQYF. The CDR3 DNA reads TGTGCCATCAGCGAACGGACTGAGGCCCAGTACTTC. The chain is built from TRBV10-3 and TRBJ2-5; a possible D gene is TRBD2 (5 bases). The CDR3 contains 12 residues. The V end lost 6 bases, the J end lost 9 bases, and 14 bases lay between the germline ends. Looked up from germline, CDR1 is ENHRY and CDR2 is SYGVKD.

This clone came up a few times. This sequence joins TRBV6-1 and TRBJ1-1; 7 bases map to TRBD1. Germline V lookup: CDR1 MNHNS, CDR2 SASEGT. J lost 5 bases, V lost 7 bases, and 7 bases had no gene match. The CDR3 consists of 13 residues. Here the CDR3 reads CASTETGRTEAFF. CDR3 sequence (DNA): TGTGCCAGCACAGAGACAGGGAGGACTGAAGCTTTCTTT.

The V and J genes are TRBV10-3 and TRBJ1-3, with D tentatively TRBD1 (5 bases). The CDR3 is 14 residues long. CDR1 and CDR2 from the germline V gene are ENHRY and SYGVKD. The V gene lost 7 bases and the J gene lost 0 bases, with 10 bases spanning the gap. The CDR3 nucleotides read TGTGCCATCACCCATGACAGCTCTGGAAACACCATATATTTT. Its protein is CAITHDSSGNTIYF.

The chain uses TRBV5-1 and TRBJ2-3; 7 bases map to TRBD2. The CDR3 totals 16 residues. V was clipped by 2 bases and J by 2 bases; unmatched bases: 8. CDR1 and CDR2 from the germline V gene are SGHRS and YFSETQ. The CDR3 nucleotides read TGCGCCAGCAGCTTAGAAGCGGGGCTACCCACAGATACGCAGTATTTT. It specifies CASSLEAGLPTDTQYF.

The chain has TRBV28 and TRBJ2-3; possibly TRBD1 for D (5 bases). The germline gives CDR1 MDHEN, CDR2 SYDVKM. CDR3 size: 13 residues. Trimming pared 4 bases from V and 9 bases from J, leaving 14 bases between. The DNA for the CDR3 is TGTGCCAGCAGTTCCTCCCAGGGCGACACGCAGTATTTT. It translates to CASSSSQGDTQYF.

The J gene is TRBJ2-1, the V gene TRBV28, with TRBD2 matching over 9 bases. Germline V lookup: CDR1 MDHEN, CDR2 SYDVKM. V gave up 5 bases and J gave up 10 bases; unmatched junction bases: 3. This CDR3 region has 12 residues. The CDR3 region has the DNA TGTGCCAGCAGTCCAAGCGGGAGGGAGCAGTTCTTC. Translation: CASSPSGREQFF.

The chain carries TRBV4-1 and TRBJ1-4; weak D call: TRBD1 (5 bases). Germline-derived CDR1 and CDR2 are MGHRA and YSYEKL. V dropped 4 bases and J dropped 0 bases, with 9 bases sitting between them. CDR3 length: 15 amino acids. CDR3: CASSLPGTTNEKLFF. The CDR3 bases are TGCGCCAGCAGCCTCCCAGGGACAACTAATGAAAAACTGTTTTTT.

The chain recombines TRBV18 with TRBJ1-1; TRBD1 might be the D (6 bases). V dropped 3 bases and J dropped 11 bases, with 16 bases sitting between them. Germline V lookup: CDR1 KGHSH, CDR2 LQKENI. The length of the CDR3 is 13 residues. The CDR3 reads CASSPVVQGWAFF. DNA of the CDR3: TGTGCCAGCTCACCCGTGGTTCAGGGGTGGGCTTTCTTT.

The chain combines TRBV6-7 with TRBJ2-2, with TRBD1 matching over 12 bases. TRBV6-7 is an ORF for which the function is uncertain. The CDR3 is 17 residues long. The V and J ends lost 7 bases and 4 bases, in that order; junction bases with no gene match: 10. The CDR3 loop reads CASNRPGQGAGTGELFF. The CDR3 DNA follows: TGTGCCAGCAATAGGCCGGGACAGGGGGCCGGCACCGGGGAGCTGTTTTTT.

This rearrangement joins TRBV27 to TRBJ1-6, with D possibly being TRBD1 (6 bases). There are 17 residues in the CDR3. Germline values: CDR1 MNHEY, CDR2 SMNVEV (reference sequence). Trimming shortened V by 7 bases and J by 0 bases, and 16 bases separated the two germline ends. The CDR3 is CASKGHEFSSYNSPLHF. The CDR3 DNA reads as TGTGCCAGCAAGGGACACGAATTCAGCTCCTATAATTCACCCCTCCACTTT.

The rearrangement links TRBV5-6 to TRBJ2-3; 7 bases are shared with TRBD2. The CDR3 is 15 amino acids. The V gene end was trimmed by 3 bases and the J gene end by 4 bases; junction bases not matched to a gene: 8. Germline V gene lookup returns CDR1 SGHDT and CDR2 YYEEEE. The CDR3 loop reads CASSWGLPASDTQYF. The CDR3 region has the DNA TGTGCCAGCAGCTGGGGACTACCTGCCTCAGATACGCAGTATTTT.

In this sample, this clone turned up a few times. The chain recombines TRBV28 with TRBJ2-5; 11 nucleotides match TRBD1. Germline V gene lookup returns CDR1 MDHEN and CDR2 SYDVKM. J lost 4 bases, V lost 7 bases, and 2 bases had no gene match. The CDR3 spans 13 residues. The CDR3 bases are TGTGCCAGCATGGGACAGGGGGTAGAGACCCAGTACTTC. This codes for CASMGQGVETQYF.

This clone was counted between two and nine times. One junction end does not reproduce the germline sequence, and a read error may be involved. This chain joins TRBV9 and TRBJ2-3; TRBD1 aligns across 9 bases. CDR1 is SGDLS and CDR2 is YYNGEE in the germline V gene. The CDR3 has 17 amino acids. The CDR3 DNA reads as TGTGCCAGCAGCGTAGTCCCACGGGTGGACCCACCGGGACAGGGTGATTTT. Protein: CASSVVPRVDPPGQGDF.

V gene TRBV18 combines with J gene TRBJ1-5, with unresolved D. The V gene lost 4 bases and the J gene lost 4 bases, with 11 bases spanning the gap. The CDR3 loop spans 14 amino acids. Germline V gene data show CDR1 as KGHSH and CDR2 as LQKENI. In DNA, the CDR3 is TGTGCCAGCTCACTCAATCCAGTGAATCAGCCCCAGCATTTT. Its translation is CASSLNPVNQPQHF.

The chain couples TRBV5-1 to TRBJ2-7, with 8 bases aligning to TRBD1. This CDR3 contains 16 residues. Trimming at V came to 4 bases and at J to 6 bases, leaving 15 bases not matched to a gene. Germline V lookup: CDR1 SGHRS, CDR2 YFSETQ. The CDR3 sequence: CASSQTTGQVNGEQYF. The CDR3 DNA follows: TGCGCCAGCAGCCAAACAACGGGACAGGTGAATGGCGAGCAGTACTTC.

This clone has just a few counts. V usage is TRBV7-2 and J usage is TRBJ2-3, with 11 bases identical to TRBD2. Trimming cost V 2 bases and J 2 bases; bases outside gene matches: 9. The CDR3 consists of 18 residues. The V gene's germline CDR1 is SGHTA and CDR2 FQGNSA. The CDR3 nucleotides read TGTGCCAGCAGCTTATATCCTAGCGGGGGGACTCTCACAGATACGCAGTATTTT. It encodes CASSLYPSGGTLTDTQYF.

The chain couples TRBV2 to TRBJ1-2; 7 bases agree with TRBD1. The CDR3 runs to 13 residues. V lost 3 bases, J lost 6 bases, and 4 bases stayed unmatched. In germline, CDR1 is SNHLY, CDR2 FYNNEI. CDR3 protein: CASSDTGQNGYTF. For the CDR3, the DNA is TGTGCCAGCAGTGATACGGGACAGAATGGCTACACCTTC.

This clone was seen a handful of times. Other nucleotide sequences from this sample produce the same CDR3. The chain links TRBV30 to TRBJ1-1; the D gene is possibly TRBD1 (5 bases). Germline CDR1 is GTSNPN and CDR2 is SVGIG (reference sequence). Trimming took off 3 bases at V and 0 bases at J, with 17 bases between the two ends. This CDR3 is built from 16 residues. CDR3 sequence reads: CAWSPPGPYLNTEAFF. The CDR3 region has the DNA TGTGCCTGGAGCCCCCCAGGGCCCTATTTGAACACTGAAGCTTTCTTT.

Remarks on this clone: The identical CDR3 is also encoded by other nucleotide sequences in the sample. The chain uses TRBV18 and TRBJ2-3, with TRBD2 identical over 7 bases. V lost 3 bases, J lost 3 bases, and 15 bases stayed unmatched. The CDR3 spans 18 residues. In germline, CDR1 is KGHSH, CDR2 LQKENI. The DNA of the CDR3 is TGTGCCAGCTCACCTATCTGGACTAGTGGAGCGGGAACAGATACGCAGTATTTT. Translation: CASSPIWTSGAGTDTQYF.

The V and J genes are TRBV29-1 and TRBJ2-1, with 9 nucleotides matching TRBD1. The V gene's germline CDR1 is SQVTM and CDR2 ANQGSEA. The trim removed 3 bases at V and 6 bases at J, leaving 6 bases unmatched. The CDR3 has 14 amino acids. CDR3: CSVDETGGGNEQFF. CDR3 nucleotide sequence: TGCAGCGTTGATGAGACAGGGGGGGGCAATGAGCAGTTCTTC.

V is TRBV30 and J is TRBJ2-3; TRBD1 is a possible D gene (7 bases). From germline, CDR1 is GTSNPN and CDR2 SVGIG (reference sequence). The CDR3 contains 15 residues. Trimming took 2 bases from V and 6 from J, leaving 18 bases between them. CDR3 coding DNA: TGTGCCTGGAGTCCCAGGGGGGCTAGTATGGATACGCAGTATTTT. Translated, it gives CAWSPRGASMDTQYF.

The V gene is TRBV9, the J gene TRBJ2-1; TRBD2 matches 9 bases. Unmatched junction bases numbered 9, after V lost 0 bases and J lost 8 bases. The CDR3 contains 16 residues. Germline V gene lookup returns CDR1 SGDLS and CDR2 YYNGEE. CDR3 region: CASSVGGGREGHEQFF. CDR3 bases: TGTGCCAGCAGCGTAGGTGGGGGGCGGGAGGGCCATGAGCAGTTCTTC.

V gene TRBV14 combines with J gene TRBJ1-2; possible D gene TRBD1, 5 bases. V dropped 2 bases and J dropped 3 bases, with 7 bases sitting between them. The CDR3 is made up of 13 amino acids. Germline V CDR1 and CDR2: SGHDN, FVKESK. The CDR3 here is CASSQSRDYGYTF. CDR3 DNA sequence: TGTGCCAGCAGCCAAAGCAGGGACTATGGCTACACCTTC.

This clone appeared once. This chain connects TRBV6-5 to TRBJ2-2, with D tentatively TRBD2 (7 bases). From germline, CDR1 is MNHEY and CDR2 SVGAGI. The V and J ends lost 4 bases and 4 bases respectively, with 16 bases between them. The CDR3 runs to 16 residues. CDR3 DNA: TGTGCCAGCAGTTTCAAGGGGGGGGCGGGCACCGGGGAGCTGTTTTTT. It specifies CASSFKGGAGTGELFF.

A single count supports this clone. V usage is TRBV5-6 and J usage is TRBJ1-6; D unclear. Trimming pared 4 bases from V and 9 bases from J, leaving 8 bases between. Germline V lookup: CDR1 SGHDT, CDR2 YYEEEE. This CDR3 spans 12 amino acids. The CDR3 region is CASSATGSPLHF. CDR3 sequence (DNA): TGTGCCAGCAGCGCAACGGGTTCACCCCTCCACTTT.